Below are 23 T cell receptor beta chains sequenced from a single sample in a study of T cell responses to AZD1222 COVID-19 vaccine (dated by TCRdb to about 2021). The meaning of the sample's time point label: about 28 days (+/-7) after the second vaccine dose. The library was made by the immunoSEQ multiplex PCR assay. Entries here come from immuneACCESS through TCRdb and include only in-frame sequences with V and J called. Some clones fail to appear in such tables; in the studies checked, an unresolved V gene covers under half of the shortfall, and the cause of the remainder is unknown. Counted in this sample were roughly 70,000 clones; roughly 85% of them appeared once. The top ten clonotypes cover roughly 1.3% of the sample. The starting material was peripheral blood, obtained 28 days after the second AZD1222 dose. The receptors derive from an adult who received the AZD1222 COVID-19 vaccine.

The genes are TRBV4-1 and TRBJ2-2; TRBD1 matches at 9 bases. With V trimmed by 4 bases and J by 3 bases, 3 bases remained unmatched. There are 15 residues in the CDR3. Germline assignment: CDR1 MGHRA and CDR2 YSYEKL. This chain's CDR3 is CASSRGQGYTGELFF. The CDR3, as DNA: TGCGCCAGCAGCCGAGGACAGGGGTACACCGGGGAGCTGTTTTTT.

The chain joins TRBV5-1 to TRBJ2-1; 8 nucleotides line up with TRBD2. The length of the CDR3 is 16 residues. V lost 4 bases to trimming and J lost 4 bases; unmatched junction nucleotides: 10. The germline CDR1 and CDR2 sequences are SGHRS and YFSETQ. This chain's CDR3 is CASSLWAGGTYNEQFF. The CDR3 DNA sequence: TGCGCCAGCAGCCTGTGGGCGGGAGGCACATACAATGAGCAGTTCTTC.

The sample holds one count of this clone. V gene TRBV6-5 combines with J gene TRBJ1-2; no firm D call. The germline CDR1 and CDR2 sequences are MNHEY and SVGAGI. V lost 0 bases and J 8 bases, leaving 10 bases between the germline ends. There are 13 residues in the CDR3. This CDR3 reads CASSYSGFGGYTF. The CDR3 DNA reads TGTGCCAGCAGTTACTCGGGGTTCGGGGGCTACACCTTC.

The gene calls are TRBV7-3 and TRBJ1-6; 11 bases agree with TRBD1. V lost 4 bases and J lost 7; bases outside the gene matches: 3. From germline, CDR1 is SGHTA and CDR2 FQGTGA. This CDR3 spans 15 amino acids. This chain's CDR3 is CASSSGTGGNSPLHF. The CDR3 DNA reads TGTGCCAGCAGCTCCGGGACAGGGGGGAATTCACCCCTCCACTTT.

The chain joins TRBV12-3 or TRBV12-4 to TRBJ1-5; no clear D gene. The V end lost 4 bases, the J end lost 1 base, and 5 bases lay between the germline ends. CDR3 length: 13 residues. The CDR3 here is CASSSRSNQPQHF. The CDR3 coding sequence is TGTGCCAGCAGTTCCCGCAGCAATCAGCCCCAGCATTTT.

The V and J genes are TRBV7-9 and TRBJ2-7; D unclear. This CDR3 is 12 amino acids long. Germline values: CDR1 SEHNR, CDR2 FQNEAQ (reference sequence). Trimming cost V 5 bases and J 5 bases, with 10 bases left between them. The CDR3 DNA is TGTGCCAGCAGCAGGTCAGGCCACGAGCAGTACTTC. Translation gives CASSRSGHEQYF.

This sequence joins TRBV6-6 and TRBJ1-5; TRBD1 might be the D (5 bases). Trimming cost V 6 bases and J 3 bases, with 9 bases left between them. CDR1 and CDR2 (germline): MNHNY, SVGAGI (reference sequence). This CDR3 spans 13 amino acids. In nucleotides, the CDR3 is TGTGCCAGCAGCCACGGGGCCAATCAGCCCCAGCATTTT. Protein product: CASSHGANQPQHF.

The rearrangement uses TRBV2 and TRBJ1-1; TRBD1 aligns across 11 bases. V gave up 6 bases and J gave up 4 bases; unmatched junction bases: 4. There are 14 residues in the CDR3. CDR1 and CDR2 (germline): SNHLY, FYNNEI. The CDR3 sequence: CASRRTGGLTEAFF. DNA of the CDR3: TGTGCCAGCAGGAGGACAGGGGGCCTCACTGAAGCTTTCTTT.

The V gene is TRBV6-1, the J gene TRBJ1-4; 8 bases agree with TRBD1. Per the germline V gene, CDR1 is MNHNS and CDR2 is SASEGT. V was clipped by 2 bases and J by 5 bases; unmatched bases: 7. The CDR3 is 16 amino acids. This CDR3 is CASSERRTGRNEKLFF. The CDR3 DNA sequence: TGTGCCAGCAGTGAAAGGAGGACAGGGAGGAATGAAAAACTGTTTTTT.

The rearrangement uses TRBV2 and TRBJ1-6; the match to TRBD1 covers 8 bases. The germline gives CDR1 SNHLY, CDR2 FYNNEI. The V gene end was trimmed by 5 bases and the J gene end by 10 bases; junction bases not matched to a gene: 13. This CDR3 is built from 16 residues. CDR3 protein: CASSITGGQKGSPLHF. The DNA for the CDR3 is TGTGCCAGCAGTATCACAGGGGGACAGAAAGGGTCACCCCTCCACTTT.

CDR3 nucleotide sequence: TGTGCCAGCAGTTTAACCTCAGGGGACGAGCAGTACTTC. This codes for CASSLTSGDEQYF. This chain joins TRBV7-2 and TRBJ2-7, with a possible D match to TRBD1 (6 bases). This CDR3 is built from 13 residues. V was shortened by 6 bases and J by 5 bases, with 14 bases between the two germline ends. The germline CDR1 and CDR2 sequences are SGHTA and FQGNSA.

This CDR3 reads CASSLGTGGYNEQFF. For the CDR3, the DNA is TGTGCCAGCAGTCTCGGGACAGGGGGCTACAATGAGCAGTTCTTC. V gene TRBV27 combines with J gene TRBJ2-1; 11 bases fit TRBD1. The V segment lost 5 bases and the J segment 3 bases; nucleotides outside the gene matches: 3. Germline CDR1 MNHEY, CDR2 SMNVEV (reference sequence). This CDR3 is 15 amino acids long.

This rearrangement joins TRBV7-8 to TRBJ1-1, with D perhaps matching TRBD1 (6 bases). Germline loops: CDR1 SGHVS, CDR2 FQNEAQ. This CDR3 region has 17 residues. Trimming took 4 bases from V and 0 from J, leaving 18 bases between them. This chain's CDR3 is CASSYLSDSVMNTEAFF. CDR3 in DNA: TGTGCCAGCAGCTACCTTTCGGACAGCGTAATGAACACTGAAGCTTTCTTT.

The chain recombines TRBV11-1 with TRBJ2-1; a possible D gene is TRBD2 (6 bases). Germline V lookup: CDR1 SGHAT, CDR2 FQDESV (reference sequence). V gave up 3 bases and J gave up 7 bases, with 16 bases separating them. The CDR3 is 15 residues long. CDR3 sequence reads: CASSFGQAGWNEQFF. The CDR3 DNA follows: TGTGCCAGCAGCTTTGGTCAGGCGGGGTGGAATGAGCAGTTCTTC.

This rearrangement joins TRBV5-1 to TRBJ2-2; possible D gene TRBD2, 6 bases. This CDR3 region has 16 residues. Between the trimmed V and J ends, which lost 0 bases and 1 base, there was a span of 10 bases. Germline V gene lookup returns CDR1 SGHRS and CDR2 YFSETQ. CDR3 region: CASSLVGGMNTGELFF. The CDR3 bases are TGCGCCAGCAGCTTGGTGGGCGGGATGAACACCGGGGAGCTGTTTTTT.

The CDR3, as DNA: TGTGCCAGCAGTGAAGGACCCGGCCGGCAGTACTTC. Protein sequence: CASSEGPGRQYF. The chain carries TRBV2 and TRBJ2-7; no reliable D call. V shed 1 base and J shed 9 bases, with 10 bases lying between them. Germline values: CDR1 SNHLY, CDR2 FYNNEI. This CDR3 comprises 12 residues.

The J gene is TRBJ2-2, the V gene TRBV6-5; D gene unclear. Trimming removed 7 bases at V and 4 bases at J, with 16 bases between. The CDR3 extends over 15 amino acids. CDR1 is MNHEY and CDR2 is SVGAGI in the germline V gene. The CDR3 is CASILVLEGTGELFF. In DNA form, the CDR3 reads TGTGCCAGCATTCTCGTATTGGAAGGCACCGGGGAGCTGTTTTTT.

This chain joins TRBV23-1 and TRBJ1-3; D call uncertain. TRBV23-1 is assigned to the ORF class and has an uncertain function. V lost 2 bases and J lost 0, with 5 bases in between. The CDR3 loop spans 14 amino acids. CDR3: CASSQHNSGNTIYF. The CDR3 DNA follows: TGCGCCAGCAGTCAACACAACTCTGGAAACACCATATATTTT.

The chain employs TRBV7-2 and TRBJ1-2, with D hard to call. V was shortened by 1 base and J by 0 bases, with 6 bases between the two germline ends. Germline CDR1 SGHTA, CDR2 FQGNSA. CDR3 length equals 14 residues. The CDR3 region is CASSLVPANYGYTF. The CDR3 region has the DNA TGTGCCAGCAGCTTAGTCCCGGCTAACTATGGCTACACCTTC.

This clone was seen a single time. The chain couples TRBV7-2 to TRBJ1-4, with D maybe TRBD1 (6 bases). V lost 4 bases, J lost 4 bases, and 19 bases lay in between. The CDR3 totals 17 residues. CDR1 is SGHTA, CDR2 FQGNSA, per germline. The CDR3 reads CASSSRRRGASNEKLFF. CDR3 nucleotides: TGTGCCAGCAGCTCCCGGAGGAGGGGGGCGAGTAATGAAAAACTGTTTTTT.

The chain combines TRBV19 with TRBJ1-6; unclear D gene. The V end lost 8 bases, the J end lost 4 bases, and 12 bases lay between the germline ends. Germline loops: CDR1 LNHDA, CDR2 SQIVND (reference sequence). The CDR3 extends over 14 amino acids. The CDR3 reads CASGSAYYNSPLHF. CDR3 DNA sequence: TGTGCCAGTGGTTCAGCTTATTATAATTCACCCCTCCACTTT.

The V call is TRBV6-2 or TRBV6-3, the J call TRBJ1-5; D not resolved. Germline values: CDR1 MNHEY, CDR2 SVGEGT. V lost 0 bases to trimming and J lost 0 bases, with 3 bases between them. This CDR3 has 14 residues. The CDR3 DNA reads as TGTGCCAGCAGTTACTCCTCTAGCAATCAGCCCCAGCATTTT. Protein product: CASSYSSSNQPQHF.

The V and J genes are TRBV3-1 (or the pseudogene TRBV3-2) and TRBJ2-3; TRBD1 agrees at 9 bases. The CDR3 consists of 19 residues. The germline V gene encodes CDR1 LGHDT and CDR2 YNNKEL (reference sequence). J gave up 4 bases and V 4 bases, and 18 bases lay outside the gene matches. The chain's CDR3 is CASSPETGGTNYVADTQYF. In nucleotides, the CDR3 is TGTGCCAGCAGCCCAGAGACAGGGGGGACGAACTATGTAGCAGATACGCAGTATTTT.